This T cell receptor (beta chain) was profiled in a study of control samples from healthy donors and cancer patients. Profiled with immunoSEQ multiplex PCR; TCRdb holds only in-frame clones, not every one. Of about 180,000 clones listed, approximately 94% are singletons. The source material was blood. This clonotype was sampled from a man under 40 in good health.

The CDR3 sequence: CAWSLLMGGGYTF. In nucleotides, the CDR3 is TGTGCCTGGAGTCTCCTAATGGGAGGAGGCTACACCTTC. V gene TRBV30 combines with J gene TRBJ1-2, with no clear D. Trimming removed 2 bases from V and 8 bases from J, with 15 bases in between. CDR1 and CDR2 from the germline V gene are GTSNPN and SVGIG (reference sequence). This CDR3 has 13 residues.